The sequence of this T cell receptor beta chain was determined in a study of blood T cell repertoires in COVID-19. The wider study: Researchers got acute and convalescent COVID-19 samples from the United States, Italy and Spain. PBMCs, B-cell-depleted T cells, or T cells were the source of the cDNA or gDNA that made up the material.

The table came from immunoSEQ multiplex PCR; TCRdb's copy has only in-frame clones and leaves some out. The table records fewer than 500,000 clones, more than 85% of them present only once. CDR1 is MGHRA, CDR2 YSYEKL, per germline. Germline trimming cut 6 bases from V and 4 bases from J; bases unmatched to any gene: 6. CDR3 length: 15 residues. Sequences were obtained from peripheral blood. This chain links TRBV4-1 with TRBJ2-3, with 11 bases identical to TRBD2. The sequence was obtained from a woman in her twenties or thirties with acute or convalescent COVID-19. The CDR3 DNA sequence: TGCGCCAGCAGTCCCAGGACTAGCGGGTCAGATACGCAGTATTTT. Translating gives CASSPRTSGSDTQYF.